The 25 T cell receptor beta chains reported below all come from one sample, sequenced in a study of blood T cell repertoires in COVID-19. TCRdb keeps only in-frame clones here, not all; method: immunoSEQ multiplex PCR. The table includes about 300,000 clones, about nine tenths detected once. The sequenced sample consisted of peripheral blood. The receptors stem from a man aged 18 to 35 with active or convalescent COVID-19.

The chain links TRBV28 to TRBJ2-5; TRBD2 matches 13 bases. V lost 4 bases, J lost 4 bases, and 6 bases stayed unmatched. Germline CDR1 and CDR2: MDHEN and SYDVKM. The CDR3 has 16 amino acids. CDR3 protein: CASSSKLAGGLETQYF. DNA for the CDR3: TGTGCCAGCAGTTCCAAACTAGCGGGAGGGTTAGAGACCCAGTACTTC.

The CDR3 loop is CASSGGQGSPPQHF. CDR3 DNA: TGTGCCAGCAGTGGGGGGCAGGGTTCACCGCCCCAGCATTTT. The V call is TRBV2, the J call TRBJ1-5; possible D gene TRBD1, 6 bases. Trimming removed 4 bases at V and 9 bases at J, with 16 bases between. CDR3 length: 14 amino acids. Germline assignment: CDR1 SNHLY and CDR2 FYNNEI.

This clone was detected a few times. The chain's CDR3 is CASGTREDYSNQPQHF. The DNA for the CDR3 is TGTGCCAGCGGGACGAGGGAGGACTATAGCAATCAGCCCCAGCATTTT. This rearrangement joins TRBV2 to TRBJ1-5; D possibly corresponds to TRBD1 (5 bases). V was clipped by 8 bases and J by 0 bases, with 17 bases between them. From germline, CDR1 is SNHLY and CDR2 FYNNEI. The CDR3 contains 16 residues.

In this sample, this clone turned up once. The chain joins TRBV6-5 to TRBJ2-7; D gene ambiguous. Trimming took off 7 bases at V and 3 bases at J, with 13 bases between the two ends. In germline, CDR1 is MNHEY, CDR2 SVGAGI. There are 13 residues in the CDR3. CDR3 in DNA: TGTGCCAGCACAAGACAACCGGACTACGAGCAGTACTTC. Translating it yields CASTRQPDYEQYF.

The V gene is TRBV27, the J gene TRBJ1-1; D unresolved. Looked up from germline, CDR1 is MNHEY and CDR2 is SMNVEV (reference sequence). The V end was cut by 2 bases, the J end by 7 bases, with 14 bases between. This CDR3 comprises 14 residues. Here the CDR3 reads CASSLRGRIGEAFF. The CDR3 nucleotides read TGTGCCAGCAGTTTACGAGGGAGGATAGGTGAAGCTTTCTTT.

The chain joins TRBV28 to TRBJ1-2; 8 bases are a match to TRBD1. Germline loops: CDR1 MDHEN, CDR2 SYDVKM. This CDR3 comprises 15 residues. V was pared by 2 bases and J by 4 bases, with 6 bases of the junction left unmatched. As DNA, the CDR3 is TGTGCCAGCAGTTTAGGGGGACAGGACAGCTATGGCTACACCTTC. Amino acids: CASSLGGQDSYGYTF.

This rearrangement joins TRBV6-4 to TRBJ2-3; possible D gene TRBD1, 6 bases. CDR3 length: 15 amino acids. In germline, CDR1 is MRHNA, CDR2 SNTAGT. Trimming took 0 bases from V and 2 from J, leaving 9 bases between them. The CDR3 protein is CASSDSGHTTDTQYF. CDR3 DNA: TGTGCCAGCAGTGACTCGGGACACACCACAGATACGCAGTATTTT.

This chain links TRBV12-3 or TRBV12-4 with TRBJ1-2; tentatively, D is TRBD1 (5 bases). The CDR3 covers 13 residues. Trimming took off 6 bases at V and 5 bases at J, with 13 bases between the two ends. The CDR3 sequence is CASRPDSSYGYTF. In DNA, the CDR3 is TGTGCCAGCAGACCTGACAGCTCGTATGGCTACACCTTC.

DNA of the CDR3: TGTGCCAGCAGCCTGGACACCCGAAATACTGAAGCTTTCTTT. Protein sequence: CASSLDTRNTEAFF. The chain is built from TRBV7-9 and TRBJ1-1, with D perhaps TRBD1 (5 bases). CDR3 length equals 14 residues. V shed 5 bases and J shed 5 bases, with 15 bases lying between them. Germline CDR1 and CDR2: SEHNR and FQNEAQ (reference sequence).

The chain uses TRBV5-1 and TRBJ2-3, with 8 bases identical to TRBD2. Germline V lookup: CDR1 SGHRS, CDR2 YFSETQ. The CDR3 runs 16 residues. J was trimmed by 5 bases and V by 4 bases; bases with no gene match: 12. The CDR3, as DNA: TGCGCCAGCAGCATTTGGAGCGGGAGTGATGGAGATACGCAGTATTTT. Protein sequence: CASSIWSGSDGDTQYF.

The genes are TRBV16 and TRBJ1-5; 11 bases align to TRBD1. The CDR3 is 16 amino acids. The ends lost 2 bases at V and 7 bases at J; junction bases unmatched: 7. Germline loops: CDR1 KGHSY, CDR2 FQNENV. The CDR3 loop reads CASSQEGTGGRQPQHF. CDR3 DNA: TGTGCCAGCAGCCAAGAAGGGACAGGGGGAAGGCAGCCCCAGCATTTT. Filled out from reference TRBV16 and TRBJ1-5, the complete variable domain reads GEEVAQTPKHLVRGEGQKAKLYCAPIKGHSYVFWYQQVLKNEFKFLISFQNENVFDETGMPKERFSAKCLPNSPCSLEIQATKLEDSAVYFCASSQEGTGGRQPQHFGDGTRLSIL.

The chain is built from TRBV7-2 and TRBJ2-3; 10 nucleotides match TRBD2. Germline assignment: CDR1 SGHTA and CDR2 FQGNSA. This CDR3 spans 16 amino acids. Trimming took 5 bases from V and 2 from J; bases not matched to a gene: 7. The CDR3 loop is CASSKSGTSATDTQYF. The CDR3 bases are TGTGCCAGCAGCAAGTCCGGGACTAGCGCCACAGATACGCAGTATTTT.

This clone was recorded only once. The chain couples TRBV4-1 to TRBJ2-3; tentatively, D is TRBD2 (6 bases). V was pared by 1 base and J by 2 bases, with 13 bases between. The V gene's germline CDR1 is MGHRA and CDR2 YSYEKL. The CDR3 has 16 amino acids. The CDR3 protein is CASSQALAAPTDTQYF. The DNA for the CDR3 is TGCGCCAGCAGCCAAGCTTTAGCGGCACCCACAGATACGCAGTATTTT.

The chain recombines TRBV2 with TRBJ1-5; D uncertain. V lost 6 bases and J 6 bases, leaving 15 bases between the germline ends. The CDR3 is made up of 14 amino acids. Per the germline V gene, CDR1 is SNHLY and CDR2 is FYNNEI. The CDR3 DNA sequence: TGTGCCAGCAGACCCCGGACTACGGGTCAGCCCCAGCATTTT. Protein: CASRPRTTGQPQHF.

V gene TRBV4-1 combines with J gene TRBJ1-3, with D perhaps matching TRBD1 (5 bases). Germline V lookup: CDR1 MGHRA, CDR2 YSYEKL. There are 15 residues in the CDR3. The V gene lost 1 base and the J gene lost 2 bases, with 9 bases spanning the gap. The CDR3 sequence: CASSQGWGAGNTIYF. The CDR3 DNA follows: TGCGCCAGCAGCCAAGGCTGGGGGGCTGGAAACACCATATATTTT.

The rearrangement joins TRBV10-3 to TRBJ1-3, with TRBD1 as a possible D gene (6 bases). This CDR3 region has 15 residues. Germline CDR1 and CDR2: ENHRY and SYGVKD. V gave up 2 bases and J gave up 0 bases, with 8 bases separating them. The CDR3 coding sequence is TGTGCCATCAGTGAGCTAGGGGGCTCTGGAAACACCATATATTTT. Translated, it gives CAISELGGSGNTIYF.

The chain joins TRBV29-1 to TRBJ2-7, with D possibly TRBD2 on 5 matching bases. The CDR3 is made up of 13 amino acids. Germline V CDR1 and CDR2: SQVTM, ANQGSEA. Between the trimmed V and J ends, which lost 3 bases and 3 bases, there was a span of 12 bases. The CDR3 DNA reads TGCAGCGTTGAGGCAGGAGGCTTCTACGAGCAGTACTTC. Encoded protein: CSVEAGGFYEQYF.

The rearrangement links TRBV28 to TRBJ2-7; 13 bases are a match to TRBD2. The CDR3 totals 15 residues. Germline values: CDR1 MDHEN, CDR2 SYDVKM. Trimming took 7 bases from V and 4 from J; bases not matched to a gene: 7. The CDR3 reads CASIFRLAGGYEQYF. CDR3 coding DNA: TGTGCCAGCATTTTTAGACTAGCGGGAGGATACGAGCAGTACTTC.

This sequence joins TRBV28 and TRBJ1-2; 7 bases match TRBD1. CDR3 length: 14 residues. V lost 6 bases, J lost 1 base, and 5 bases stayed unmatched. Germline-derived CDR1 and CDR2 are MDHEN and SYDVKM. CDR3 in amino acids: CASRPGQLNYGYTF. DNA of the CDR3: TGTGCCAGCAGACCGGGACAGCTTAACTATGGCTACACCTTC.

The chain couples TRBV4-3 to TRBJ2-1, with D possibly being TRBD2 (5 bases). Trimming took off 0 bases at V and 3 bases at J, with 15 bases between the two ends. The CDR3 extends over 17 amino acids. Germline V CDR1 and CDR2: LGHNA, YSLEER. The DNA of the CDR3 is TGCGCCAGCAGCCAAGAGGTAGCGAGCAATTACTACAATGAGCAGTTCTTC. Its translation is CASSQEVASNYYNEQFF.

The chain employs TRBV18 and TRBJ2-1, with 9 nucleotides matching TRBD1. After removal of 2 bases from V and 4 bases from J, the junction contained 0 bases not matched to a gene. CDR1 KGHSH and CDR2 LQKENI come from the germline V gene. There are 14 residues in the CDR3. CDR3 region: CASSPDRGYNEQFF. CDR3 in DNA: TGTGCCAGCTCACCAGACAGGGGGTACAATGAGCAGTTCTTC.

The chain uses TRBV28 and TRBJ2-1; the match to TRBD2 covers 9 bases. Trimming took 3 bases from V and 2 from J; bases not matched to a gene: 5. The CDR3 runs to 16 residues. Looked up from germline, CDR1 is MDHEN and CDR2 is SYDVKM. The CDR3 protein is CASSFRLAVAYNEQFF. The CDR3 DNA is TGTGCCAGCAGTTTTCGACTAGCGGTGGCCTACAATGAGCAGTTCTTC.

The chain employs TRBV12-3 or TRBV12-4 and TRBJ1-1; D unresolved. V was cut by 4 bases and J by 3 bases, with 9 bases left in between. The CDR3 length is 13 residues. DNA of the CDR3: TGTGCCAGCAGTTCCCAGGATTACACTGAAGCTTTCTTT. This gives the protein CASSSQDYTEAFF.

The V gene is TRBV7-2, the J gene TRBJ1-1; D is unclear. Germline V gives CDR1 SGHTA, CDR2 FQGNSA. CDR3 length: 13 residues. Trimming cost V 4 bases and J 3 bases, with 9 bases left between them. The CDR3 DNA reads as TGTGCCAGCAGCTACGGGGTATACACTGAAGCTTTCTTT. It is translated as CASSYGVYTEAFF.

The chain joins TRBV4-1 to TRBJ2-7; D may be TRBD1 (6 bases). This CDR3 comprises 15 residues. Germline CDR1 reads MGHRA; CDR2 reads YSYEKL. Trimming took off 4 bases at V and 1 base at J, with 14 bases between the two ends. CDR3 nucleotides: TGCGCCAGCAGCCTACCGACGACAGGATCCTACGAGCAGTACTTC. Translation: CASSLPTTGSYEQYF.